The rows below give T cell receptor beta chains drawn from one sample of a study of cytomegalovirus exposure and HLA in healthy donors. Sequencing was performed with immunoSEQ multiplex PCR; in TCRdb, only in-frame clones are kept and a portion is missing. The sample lists around 130,000 clones, under 85% seen once, with about 3% in the top ten. Sequencing was carried out using PBMCs. These receptors all stem from a man aged 25-45 years in good health and CMV-seronegative. Each CDR3 is given with its conserved first and last residue. A D gene is named only where the DNA matches it firmly. Some rows mark clone size as missing; the rest say once, few, many or name a class of expanded clone.

cdr3_nt cdr3_aa clone_size v_call d_call j_call
TGTGCCTGGAGTAAGAAGGGACTAGCGGACAATGAGCAGTTCTTC CAWSKKGLADNEQFF many TRBV30 TRBD2 TRBJ2-1
TGTGCCAGCAGCCCAGACACCGGGGAGCTGTTTTTT CASSPDTGELFF NA TRBV7-9 NA TRBJ2-2
TGTGCCAGCAGTGAATATAGGGGCAGCTCAATAAATAACGGTCAGCCCCAGCATTTT CASSEYRGSSINNGQPQHF NA TRBV6-1 NA TRBJ1-5
TGCGCCAGCAGTCCCCCCTGCGGTAACAGGGCTAATCAGCCCCAGCATTTT CASSPPCGNRANQPQHF NA TRBV23-1 NA TRBJ1-5
TGTGCCAGCAGCATCTCACAGGGGATGGATGAAAAACTGTTTTTT CASSISQGMDEKLFF once TRBV7-8 TRBD1 TRBJ1-4
TGTGCCAGCAGCCCCCAGGGTGGCGCCGGGGAGCTGTTTTTT CASSPQGGAGELFF NA TRBV7-3 NA TRBJ2-2
TGTGCCAGTCGGATCGGGGTCGGGGAGCTGTTTTTT CASRIGVGELFF few TRBV19 NA TRBJ2-2
TGTGCCTGGGATAACAGGGCCCACGAGCAGTACTTC CAWDNRAHEQYF NA TRBV30 NA TRBJ2-7
TGTGCCAGCAGTTACGGGCAGGGACTTTATGGCTACACCTTC CASSYGQGLYGYTF few TRBV6-5 NA TRBJ1-2
TGTGCCAGCAGCTTAGTAAGGACAGGGGGCACGGGCGAGCAGTACTTC CASSLVRTGGTGEQYF NA TRBV7-9 TRBD1 TRBJ2-7
TGTGCCAGCAGTGCGACGGGACAGGGGTCACGAGAGCAGTACTTC CASSATGQGSREQYF NA TRBV28 TRBD1 TRBJ2-7
TGTGCCAGCAGCGTAGGAGGGACTAGCGGAATCTACGAGCAGTACTTC CASSVGGTSGIYEQYF NA TRBV9 TRBD2 TRBJ2-7
TGTGCCAGCAGCTTATTGAGGACAGGGCGCGAAAAACTGTTTTTT CASSLLRTGREKLFF NA TRBV7-9 TRBD1 TRBJ1-4
TGTGCCAGCAGCTTCCGGACAGGGCAGGTAACGTCACCCCTCCACTTT CASSFRTGQVTSPLHF NA TRBV5-6 TRBD1 TRBJ1-6
TGTGCCAGCAGCAAAGGTGCGGGGGGCGCAGATACGCAGTATTTT CASSKGAGGADTQYF once TRBV9 TRBD2 TRBJ2-3
TGTGCCACCAGCAGGATACAGAATCAGCCCCAGCATTTT CATSRIQNQPQHF NA TRBV15 NA TRBJ1-5
TGTGCCAGCAGCAGCCTCTCCTACGAGCAGTACTTC CASSSLSYEQYF NA TRBV7-9 NA TRBJ2-7
TGCGCCAGCAGCTTGGGTGCAGGGGGCTCACCCCTCCACTTT CASSLGAGGSPLHF NA TRBV5-1 TRBD1 TRBJ1-6
TGTGCCACCAGCAGGGACAGGGGGACTCAGCCCCAGCATTTT CATSRDRGTQPQHF few TRBV15 TRBD1 TRBJ1-5
TGTGCCAGCAGCCAAGATTTCAGGAGCCTAGCGGGAATAGGCGAGCAGTACTTC CASSQDFRSLAGIGEQYF NA TRBV4-2 TRBD2 TRBJ2-7
TGTGCCTGGAGACTACAGGGGGTGGGGGGTGAGCAGTTCTTC CAWRLQGVGGEQFF once TRBV30 TRBD1 TRBJ2-1
TGCGCCAGCCGGGGACAGGTCGACTATAATTCACCCCTCCACTTT CASRGQVDYNSPLHF NA TRBV5-1 TRBD1 TRBJ1-6
TGTGCCTGGAGTTTAGCGGGGGGAAACAATGAGCAGTTCTTC CAWSLAGGNNEQFF NA TRBV30 TRBD2 TRBJ2-1
TGTGCCAGCAGCCAGGGACCTAGCGGGGATCAGCCCCAGCATTTT CASSQGPSGDQPQHF NA TRBV7-6 NA TRBJ1-5
TGTGCCACCAGCAGAGGCATACAATGGGGAGACGGCTACACCTTC CATSRGIQWGDGYTF once TRBV15 NA TRBJ1-2
TGCGCCAGCAGCTTGCCGGCAGGGACAAACACCGGGGAGCTGTTTTTT CASSLPAGTNTGELFF NA TRBV5-1 NA TRBJ2-2
TGCAGCGTTGAAGTCCCTGGACAGGCCGGGTGGCGAAAACTGTTTTTT CSVEVPGQAGWRKLFF NA TRBV29-1 TRBD1 TRBJ1-4
TGTGCCAGCAGCACCGGGACAGCGGCCAAAAACATTCAGTACTTC CASSTGTAAKNIQYF NA TRBV5-7 TRBD1 TRBJ2-4
TGTGCCAGCAGCGTGAGGACTAAGACCTACGAGCAGTACTTC CASSVRTKTYEQYF NA TRBV7-8 NA TRBJ2-7
TGTGCCAGCAGCTTAAGACTAGTTACTGATACGCAGTATTTT CASSLRLVTDTQYF few TRBV11-2 NA TRBJ2-3
TGTGCCAGCAGCCCCGTGGGCTCGCGGGAGAGGGCAGATACGCAGTATTTT CASSPVGSRERADTQYF NA TRBV4-2 TRBD2 TRBJ2-3
TGTGCCAGCAGCTATACAGGGTCACCCCTCCACTTT CASSYTGSPLHF few TRBV27 NA TRBJ1-6
TGCGCCAGCGGACAGGGGGCACCCTACGAGCAGTACTTC CASGQGAPYEQYF NA TRBV4-3 TRBD1 TRBJ2-7
TGTGCCTGGAGTGCTGATAGGGGCTACGAGCAGTACTTC CAWSADRGYEQYF NA TRBV30 NA TRBJ2-7
TGTGCCAGCAGGGTTAGCGGTACCACCGGGGAGCTGTTTTTT CASRVSGTTGELFF NA TRBV6-5 NA TRBJ2-2
TGTGCCAGCAGTCCGGGACTCTACTACGAGCAGTACTTC CASSPGLYYEQYF once TRBV27 NA TRBJ2-7
TGTGCCAGCAGCTTGGGACTAGCGGGAGTATTTGAGCAGTTCTTC CASSLGLAGVFEQFF NA TRBV7-2 TRBD2 TRBJ2-1
TGCGCCAGCAGCCGATCGAAGTCCCGGGACAGGGTTGGTGAAGCTTTCTTT CASSRSKSRDRVGEAFF few TRBV4-1 TRBD1 TRBJ1-1
TGTGCCAGCAGCTTATGGCCGGGGCGGCGGGAACGCGACGAGCAGTACTTC CASSLWPGRRERDEQYF NA TRBV7-9 NA TRBJ2-7
TGTGCCAGCAGCCAAGGGAGAGACAGTTCCTACGAGCAGTACTTC CASSQGRDSSYEQYF NA TRBV4-2 NA TRBJ2-7
TGTGCCAGCAGCGTATCGGGCGGGAGTGCCTACGAGCAGTACTTC CASSVSGGSAYEQYF NA TRBV9 TRBD2 TRBJ2-7
TGTGCCAGCAGCAACCGGGACAGGGTGAACACCATATATTTT CASSNRDRVNTIYF NA TRBV6-5 TRBD1 TRBJ1-3
TGTGCCACCGGGGAGGGAAACACAGATACGCAGTATTTT CATGEGNTDTQYF once TRBV13 TRBD2 TRBJ2-3
TGTGCCACCTCCCCGGGGATATCCTACGAGCAGTACTTC CATSPGISYEQYF NA TRBV19 NA TRBJ2-7
TGTGCCAGCAGCCGAGGGCTGGGTCAGCCCCAGCATTTT CASSRGLGQPQHF once TRBV11-1 NA TRBJ1-5
TGTGCCAGCAGACCCGCGGGACAGCTGTATGGCTACACCTTC CASRPAGQLYGYTF NA TRBV7-6 TRBD1 TRBJ1-2
TGTGCCAGCAGCCCAGACGGGGGGGCCTACGAGCAGTACTTC CASSPDGGAYEQYF NA TRBV9 TRBD2 TRBJ2-7
TGTGCCAGCAGCGTAGGACAGGGGGTAAGGCAGTACTTC CASSVGQGVRQYF NA TRBV5-5 TRBD1 TRBJ2-7
TGTGCCAGCTCGGACAGGGGAAATTTGGAGACCCAGTACTTC CASSDRGNLETQYF NA TRBV27 TRBD1 TRBJ2-5